These 30 T cell receptor beta chains originate from one sample sequenced in a study of CD8 T cells in ankylosing spondylitis. Via MiXCR, TCRdb re-called the 5' RACE reads, giving one row per CDR3 protein. This table holds 200,000 or so distinct CDR3 sequences, 20% to 30% found once. Sequencing was carried out using blood, either unsorted or a sorted T cell fraction (not recorded which). These receptors came from a male donor with ankylosing spondylitis or in good health (not recorded which).

At least ten counts were recorded for this clonotype. CDR3 loop: CASGYPDFTYEQYF. The CDR3 region has the DNA TGTGCCAGCGGTTATCCCGATTTCACCTACGAGCAGTACTTC. The V call is TRBV25-1, the J call TRBJ2-7, with D hard to call. Germline loops: CDR1 MGHDK, CDR2 SYGVNS. This CDR3 comprises 14 residues. V gave up 8 bases and J gave up 2 bases, with 16 bases separating them.

The gene calls are TRBV12-3 or TRBV12-4 and TRBJ2-1; 9 bases align to TRBD2. CDR3 length: 16 amino acids. V lost 4 bases to trimming and J lost 7 bases; unmatched junction nucleotides: 11. The CDR3 sequence is CASSSRSGRGSNEQFF. CDR3 coding DNA: TGTGCCAGCAGTTCCCGTAGCGGGAGAGGATCTAATGAGCAGTTCTTC.

This chain uses TRBV9 with TRBJ2-7, with unresolved D. With 0 bases removed from V and 4 bases from J, the gap between germline ends came to 11 bases. The CDR3 covers 14 residues. Germline V gives CDR1 SGDLS, CDR2 YYNGEE. The CDR3 protein is CASSVDPQQYEQYF. The CDR3 region has the DNA TGTGCCAGCAGCGTAGACCCCCAACAATACGAGCAGTACTTC.

This rearrangement joins TRBV12-3 or TRBV12-4 to TRBJ2-1; TRBD2 agrees at 7 bases. The V segment lost 6 bases and the J segment 7 bases; nucleotides outside the gene matches: 6. The CDR3 covers 13 residues. The chain's CDR3 is CASRVVGGNEQFF. The CDR3 DNA is TGTGCCAGCAGGGTTGTGGGAGGGAATGAGCAGTTCTTC.

This clonotype showed up just a few times. The chain carries TRBV6-5 and TRBJ2-1; D remains unclear. V lost 0 bases and J lost 10, with 10 bases in between. The CDR3 contains 13 residues. Germline V gene lookup returns CDR1 MNHEY and CDR2 SVGAGI. The DNA of the CDR3 is TGTGCCAGCAGTTACTCAGGTCTCGCCGAGCAGTTCTTC. It is translated as CASSYSGLAEQFF.

The rearrangement joins TRBV20-1 to TRBJ2-6; 8 nucleotides line up with TRBD1. V lost 3 bases and J lost 2; bases outside the gene matches: 6. The CDR3 length is 16 residues. The germline V gene has CDR1 DFQATT and CDR2 SNEGSKA (reference sequence). The CDR3 sequence: CSARDRERTGANVLTF. DNA of the CDR3: TGCAGTGCTAGGGACAGGGAAAGAACTGGGGCCAACGTCCTGACTTTC.

A few counts support this clonotype. The chain has TRBV20-1 and TRBJ1-1; no clear D gene. The CDR3 loop spans 12 amino acids. Germline loops: CDR1 DFQATT, CDR2 SNEGSKA (reference sequence). V was clipped by 3 bases and J by 1 base, with 6 bases between them. CDR3 coding DNA: TGCAGTGCTAGTCTACAGAACACTGAAGCTTTCTTT. It is translated as CSASLQNTEAFF.

To note about this clonotype: This sequence may be a read error, since a much larger clone differs from it by one base. Lacking the conserved final phenylalanine or tryptophan, this CDR3 likely reflects a read error. The rearrangement uses TRBV7-2 and TRBJ2-7; no clear D gene. V was trimmed by 2 bases and J by 6 bases, leaving 11 bases between them. The CDR3 contains 13 residues. CDR1 is SGHTA, CDR2 FQGNSA, per germline. The CDR3 nucleotides are TGTGCCAGCAGCTTAAAGTCCCAAATCGAGCAGTACTCC. The encoded protein is CASSLKSQIEQYS.

This clonotype was counted ten times or more. The rearrangement joins TRBV6-2 or TRBV6-3 to TRBJ2-3; 11 bases line up with TRBD2. J lost 3 bases, V lost 7 bases, and 3 bases had no gene match. Germline V gene lookup returns CDR1 MNHEY and CDR2 SVGEGT. This CDR3 comprises 14 residues. The CDR3 loop is CASMTSGKTDTQYF. DNA for the CDR3: TGTGCCAGCATGACTAGCGGGAAGACAGATACGCAGTATTTT.

In this sample, this clonotype turned up a few times. This chain links TRBV12-3 or TRBV12-4 with TRBJ2-5, with D possibly being TRBD1 or TRBD2 (6 bases each). V lost 5 bases to trimming and J lost 5 bases, with 9 bases between them. This CDR3 contains 12 residues. CDR3 DNA: TGTGCCAGCAGTACAGGGAGGGAGACCCAGTACTTC. Translated, it gives CASSTGRETQYF.

There are a few counts of this clonotype. The genes are TRBV4-1 and TRBJ2-1, with 10 bases that match TRBD2. CDR3 length equals 18 residues. V was clipped by 0 bases and J by 4 bases; unmatched bases: 9. Germline CDR1 reads MGHRA; CDR2 reads YSYEKL. CDR3: CASSQDLASGRGYNEQFF. The CDR3 bases are TGCGCCAGCAGCCAAGATTTGGCTAGCGGGAGAGGGTACAATGAGCAGTTCTTC.

This chain connects TRBV5-1 to TRBJ2-5; maybe TRBD1 (6 bases). V shed 4 bases and J shed 4 bases, with 17 bases lying between them. The CDR3 length is 15 residues. The germline gives CDR1 SGHRS, CDR2 YFSETQ. The CDR3 reads CASSLDSRGGETQYF. The CDR3 DNA is TGCGCCAGCAGCCTGGACTCACGAGGGGGAGAGACCCAGTACTTC. Combining the CDR3 with reference TRBV5-1 and TRBJ2-5 gives the whole variable domain KAGVTQTPRYLIKTRGQQVTLSCSPISGHRSVSWYQQTPGQGLQFLFEYFSETQRNKGNFPGRFSGRQFSNSRSEMNVSTLELGDSALYLCASSLDSRGGETQYFGPGTRLLVL.

This clonotype has a count of ten or more. The V and J genes are TRBV5-1 and TRBJ1-6, with D tentatively TRBD1 (6 bases). Germline V gives CDR1 SGHRS, CDR2 YFSETQ. Trimming shortened V by 4 bases and J by 8 bases, and 19 bases separated the two germline ends. The CDR3 is 16 residues long. The CDR3 region is CASSPYSTGGDSPLHF. In DNA, the CDR3 is TGCGCCAGCAGCCCCTACTCGACAGGCGGGGATTCACCCCTCCACTTT.

J is TRBJ1-1 and V is TRBV5-1; TRBD1 agrees at 7 bases. The CDR3 consists of 15 residues. Germline loops: CDR1 SGHRS, CDR2 YFSETQ. V shed 3 bases and J 1 base; nucleotides not matched to a gene: 6. The CDR3 DNA sequence: TGCGCCAGCAGCTGGGGACAGATAAAGAACACTGAAGCTTTCTTT. This codes for CASSWGQIKNTEAFF.

This clonotype appeared a few times. V usage is TRBV29-1 and J usage is TRBJ2-1; 9 positions agree with TRBD2. The CDR3 is made up of 13 amino acids. In germline, CDR1 is SQVTM, CDR2 ANQGSEA. After removal of 5 bases from V and 7 bases from J, the junction contained 6 bases not matched to a gene. CDR3 protein: CSVITSGRNEQFF. The CDR3 DNA is TGCAGCGTTATAACGAGCGGGAGGAATGAGCAGTTCTTC.

The chain is built from TRBV9 and TRBJ2-7; 7 bases line up with TRBD2. The CDR3 runs to 15 residues. V lost 3 bases to trimming and J lost 6 bases; unmatched junction nucleotides: 12. Germline-derived CDR1 and CDR2 are SGDLS and YYNGEE. CDR3 region: CASSATSAFPFEQYF. The CDR3 DNA is TGTGCCAGCAGCGCCACTAGCGCCTTCCCCTTCGAGCAGTACTTC.

The rearrangement uses TRBV10-1 and TRBJ2-7; TRBD1 is a possible D gene (6 bases). Germline lookup yields CDR1 WNHNN and CDR2 SYGVQD (reference sequence). CDR3 length equals 13 residues. V lost 9 bases to trimming and J lost 6 bases, with 18 bases between them. The CDR3 region has the DNA TGCGCCAGTGGTACAGGGTCTGGGCGCGAGCAGTACTTC. Encoded protein: CASGTGSGREQYF.

This chain uses TRBV12-3 or TRBV12-4 with TRBJ2-1, with unresolved D. The CDR3 spans 15 residues. Trimming shortened V by 4 bases and J by 2 bases, and 12 bases separated the two germline ends. Here the CDR3 DNA reads TGTGCCAGCAGTTCCAACTCCAAAACCTACAATGAGCAGTTCTTC. The encoded protein is CASSSNSKTYNEQFF.

The chain couples TRBV5-6 to TRBJ2-5; TRBD2 might be the D (5 bases). Germline lookup yields CDR1 SGHDT and CDR2 YYEEEE. Trimming took off 2 bases at V and 5 bases at J, with 10 bases between the two ends. The CDR3 totals 13 residues. CDR3 residues: CASSFNPGETQYF. The DNA of the CDR3 is TGTGCCAGCAGCTTCAACCCGGGGGAGACCCAGTACTTC.

The rearrangement uses TRBV6-1 and TRBJ2-1, with TRBD2 matching over 14 bases. Germline-derived CDR1 and CDR2 are MNHNS and SASEGT. The CDR3 covers 16 residues. J lost 8 bases, V lost 2 bases, and 5 bases had no gene match. For the CDR3, the DNA is TGTGCCAGCAGTGAACGGCGGACTAGCGGGAGGCATGAGCAGTTCTTC. It is translated as CASSERRTSGRHEQFF.

The V gene is TRBV7-9, the J gene TRBJ2-5; D gene unclear. The length of the CDR3 is 11 residues. The germline V and J ends were trimmed by 5 bases and 6 bases, with 7 bases remaining between them. Per germline, CDR1 SEHNR and CDR2 FQNEAQ (reference sequence). The CDR3: CASSPDKTQYF. The CDR3 region has the DNA TGTGCCAGCAGCCCGGATAAGACCCAGTACTTC.

The table lists this clonotype with many counts. The rearrangement uses TRBV5-6 and TRBJ2-2, with 8 bases matching TRBD1. Trimming at V came to 2 bases and at J to 2 bases, leaving 11 bases not matched to a gene. Germline V gene data show CDR1 as SGHDT and CDR2 as YYEEEE. This CDR3 region has 18 residues. The CDR3 nucleotides are TGTGCCAGCAGCTTATTCAGGGGGCTAAGACTTAACACCGGGGAGCTGTTTTTT. The encoded protein is CASSLFRGLRLNTGELFF.

CDR3 nucleotides: TGTGCCAGCAGCCAAGGAGCGACTAGCGCCCGTTCGGGGCAGTACTTC. Translated: CASSQGATSARSGQYF. The V gene is TRBV3-1, the J gene TRBJ2-7, with 8 bases that match TRBD2. Germline trimming cut 1 base from V and 9 bases from J; bases unmatched to any gene: 14. Germline CDR1 LGHDT, CDR2 YNNKEL (reference sequence). The CDR3 contains 16 residues.

V is TRBV20-1 and J is TRBJ2-2, with D possibly being TRBD2 (6 bases). This CDR3 has 15 amino acids. The germline V gene encodes CDR1 DFQATT and CDR2 SNEGSKA (reference sequence). The V gene lost 5 bases and the J gene lost 1 base, with 14 bases spanning the gap. This chain's CDR3 is CSAGGVPGNTGELFF. The CDR3 DNA follows: TGCAGTGCTGGAGGGGTTCCGGGGAACACCGGGGAGCTGTTTTTT.

This clonotype was seen only once. This chain joins TRBV13 and TRBJ2-1, with 8 bases aligning to TRBD2. V lost 5 bases to trimming and J lost 0 bases; unmatched junction nucleotides: 9. Germline CDR1 PRHDT, CDR2 FYEKMQ (reference sequence). This CDR3 has 17 residues. In DNA, the CDR3 is TGTGCCAGCAGCCCAGAGATTAGCGGGAACTCCTACAATGAGCAGTTCTTC. Translating gives CASSPEISGNSYNEQFF.

There are many counts of this clonotype. This chain links TRBV4-3 with TRBJ2-3; 11 positions match TRBD2. The CDR3 runs 17 residues. V lost 1 base and J lost 5; bases outside the gene matches: 8. Germline V gives CDR1 LGHNA, CDR2 YSLEER. CDR3 nucleotides: TGCGCCAGCAGCCAAGTTGGGCTAGCGGGAGGCAAAGATACGCAGTATTTT. Translated: CASSQVGLAGGKDTQYF.

The rearrangement links TRBV11-2 to TRBJ2-1; 8 bases map to TRBD2. With 7 bases clipped from V and 6 bases from J, the junction kept 17 bases outside the gene matches. Germline assignment: CDR1 SGHAT and CDR2 FQNNGV. This CDR3 spans 17 amino acids. CDR3 region: CASNGMGVAGRGNEQFF. DNA of the CDR3: TGTGCCAGCAACGGAATGGGAGTAGCGGGACGGGGCAATGAGCAGTTCTTC.

The rearrangement joins TRBV6-1 to TRBJ2-3, with 8 positions matching TRBD2. CDR1 and CDR2 from the germline V gene are MNHNS and SASEGT. J lost 4 bases, V lost 7 bases, and 19 bases had no gene match. This CDR3 spans 18 amino acids. The CDR3 DNA follows: TGTGCCAGCACTCCATTGAGGGTAGCTAGCGGGTGGCCAGATACGCAGTATTTT. This encodes CASTPLRVASGWPDTQYF.

The table lists this clonotype with many counts. This CDR3 reads CASSPGTGLNTEAFF. The DNA for the CDR3 is TGTGCCAGCAGTCCCGGGACAGGATTGAACACTGAAGCTTTCTTT. This chain connects TRBV28 to TRBJ1-1; 8 bases fit TRBD1. This CDR3 contains 15 residues. From germline, CDR1 is MDHEN and CDR2 SYDVKM. The V and J ends lost 5 bases and 0 bases, in that order; junction bases with no gene match: 5. Using reference TRBV28 and TRBJ1-1 for the parts outside the CDR3, the full variable domain is DVKVTQSSRYLVKRTGEKVFLECVQDMDHENMFWYRQDPGLGLRLIYFSYDVKMKEKGDIPEGYSVSREKKERFSLILESASTNQTSMYLCASSPGTGLNTEAFFGQGTRLTVV.

This clonotype was detected only a few times. J is TRBJ1-1 and V is TRBV5-1; 8 bases fit TRBD1. Germline V gene sequence: CDR1 SGHRS, CDR2 YFSETQ. There are 14 residues in the CDR3. The V segment lost 4 bases and the J segment 6 bases; nucleotides outside the gene matches: 8. The CDR3 DNA reads TGCGCCAGCAGCCCTCAGGGGGCGCACGCTGAAGCTTTCTTT. Its translation: CASSPQGAHAEAFF.